This is a list of T cell receptor beta chains from one sample in a study of CD8+ T cells in alopecia areata. The protocol was immunoSEQ multiplex PCR, while the TCRdb copy is restricted to in-frame clones and leaves out a portion. Here the sample spans about 300,000 clones, more than 45% being singletons. The sample in question was CD4+ T cells sorted from blood, obtained at week 24, from a patient treated with tofacitinib. The source is a human donor with alopecia areata. The CDR3 runs from the conserved cysteine through the conserved F or W.

length	V	CDR3
14	TRBV7-2	CASSYPGYQETQYF
12	TRBV10-3	CAISENTGELFF
14	TRBV25-1	CASNPLGSASEAFF
12	TRBV9	CASVRSGYGYTF
14	TRBV29-1	CSVAAGDRTGELFF
16	TRBV28	CASSLYRTGPQETQYF
16	TRBV19	CASSKIAGQGNYGYTF
15	TRBV28	CASSLSGFGNQPQHF
11	TRBV30	CAWSAGNTIYF
13	TRBV5-4	CASSYRIQETQYF
15	TRBV7-9	CASSPSIGGDYGYTF
13	TRBV5-8	CASSSGLNQPQHF
14	TRBV4-3	CASSLNGQSDTQYF
14	TRBV4-1	CASSPVGLAGKQFF
17	TRBV7-9	CASSLKGRDSAYNEQFF
13	TRBV30	CAWRSGQNQPQHF
15	TRBV4-3	CASSPTLISDEKLFF